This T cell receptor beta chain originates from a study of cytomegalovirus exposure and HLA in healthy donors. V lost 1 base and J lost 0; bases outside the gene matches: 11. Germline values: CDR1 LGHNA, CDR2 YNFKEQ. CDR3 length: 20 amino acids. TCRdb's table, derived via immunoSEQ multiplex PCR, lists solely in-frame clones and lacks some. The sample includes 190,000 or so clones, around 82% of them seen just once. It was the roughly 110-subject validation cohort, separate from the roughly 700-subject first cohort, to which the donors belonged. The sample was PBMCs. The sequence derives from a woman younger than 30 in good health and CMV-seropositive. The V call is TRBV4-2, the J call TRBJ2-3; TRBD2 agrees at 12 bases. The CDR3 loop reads CASSQALAGGFTISTDTQYF. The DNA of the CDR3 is TGTGCCAGCAGCCAAGCGCTAGCGGGGGGGTTTACGATAAGCACAGATACGCAGTATTTT.